This T cell receptor beta chain was captured in a study of Tregs in tolerant kidney transplant recipients. Findings and limits, study-wide: Biological reproducibility was not directly addressed in this study. Changing PCR primers prevented nucleotide comparison between some patients' samples.

Concerning this clone itself: Its antigen is currently unknown. Other DNA sequences from this sample encode an identical CDR3 as well.

CDR3 length: 13 amino acids. Looked up from germline, CDR1 is MDHEN and CDR2 is SYDVKM. Recipients received nonmyeloablative bone marrow transplants from related graft donors, with transient mixed chimerism. Data came from immunoSEQ multiplex PCR; TCRdb stores just in-frame clones and leaves some out. Here the sample spans approximately 81,000 clones, 75% to 95% being singletons. The J gene is TRBJ2-5, the V gene TRBV28, with D possibly matching TRBD2 (5 bases). The J call may not be correct, given that the DNA end is closer to TRBJ2-7. This receptor was obtained from a human patient who received a combined kidney and bone marrow transplant. The graft donor may have contributed some T cells. This specimen consisted of CD4+ T cells from blood (PBMCs), obtained 24 months after the transplant. The DNA of the CDR3 is TGTGCCAGCAGTTCCGGACTTAGATACGAGCAGTACTTC. Encoded protein: CASSSGLRYEQYF.